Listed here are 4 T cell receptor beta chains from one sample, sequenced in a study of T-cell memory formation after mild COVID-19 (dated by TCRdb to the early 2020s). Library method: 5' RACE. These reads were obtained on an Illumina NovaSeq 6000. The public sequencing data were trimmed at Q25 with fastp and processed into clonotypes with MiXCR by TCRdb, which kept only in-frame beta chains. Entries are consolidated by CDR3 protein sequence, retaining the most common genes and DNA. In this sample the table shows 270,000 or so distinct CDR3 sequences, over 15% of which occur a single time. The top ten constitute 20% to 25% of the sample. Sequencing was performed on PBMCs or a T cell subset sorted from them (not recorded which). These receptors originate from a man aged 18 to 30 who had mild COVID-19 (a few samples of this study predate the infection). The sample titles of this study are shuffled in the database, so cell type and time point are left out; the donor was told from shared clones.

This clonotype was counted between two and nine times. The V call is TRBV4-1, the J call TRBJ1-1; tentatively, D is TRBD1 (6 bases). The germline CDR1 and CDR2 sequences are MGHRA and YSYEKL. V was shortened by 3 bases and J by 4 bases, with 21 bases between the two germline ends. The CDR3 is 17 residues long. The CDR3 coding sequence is TGCGCCAGCAGCCACTACCTGCCCAGGGGTAGGGGCACTGAAGCTTTCTTT. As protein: CASSHYLPRGRGTEAFF.

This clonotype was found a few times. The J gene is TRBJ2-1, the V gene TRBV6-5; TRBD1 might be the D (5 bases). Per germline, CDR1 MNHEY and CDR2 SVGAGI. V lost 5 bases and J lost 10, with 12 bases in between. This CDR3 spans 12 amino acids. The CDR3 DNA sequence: TGTGCCAGCAGTCCCGGACATCCCGAGCAGTTCTTC. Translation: CASSPGHPEQFF.

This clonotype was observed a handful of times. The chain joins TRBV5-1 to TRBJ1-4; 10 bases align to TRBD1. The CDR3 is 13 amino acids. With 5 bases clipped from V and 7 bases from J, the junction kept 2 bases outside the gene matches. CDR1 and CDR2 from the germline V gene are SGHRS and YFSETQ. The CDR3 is CASRTGGVEKLFF. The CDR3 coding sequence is TGCGCCAGCAGGACAGGGGGCGTTGAAAAACTGTTTTTT.

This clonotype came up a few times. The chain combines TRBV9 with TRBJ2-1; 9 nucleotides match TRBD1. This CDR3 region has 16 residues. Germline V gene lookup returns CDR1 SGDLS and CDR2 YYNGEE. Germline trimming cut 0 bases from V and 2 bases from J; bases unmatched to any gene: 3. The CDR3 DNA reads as TGTGCCAGCAGCGTAGGAGACAGGGGGGCCTACAATGAGCAGTTCTTC. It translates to CASSVGDRGAYNEQFF. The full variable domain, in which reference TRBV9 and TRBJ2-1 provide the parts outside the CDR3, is DSGVTQTPKHLITATGQRVTLRCSPRSGDLSVYWYQQSLDQGLQFLIQYYNGEERAKGNILERFSAQQFPDLHSELNLSSLELGDSALYFCASSVGDRGAYNEQFFGPGTRLTVL.